This T cell receptor (beta chain) was recovered during a study of cytomegalovirus exposure and HLA in healthy donors. Overall study results and limits: Sequencing likely generated an artifact that appeared as a cluster of highly shared sequence variants.

PCR amplification relied on 60 Vbeta primers (plus 13 Jbeta primers). Some clones are missing from TCRdb's copy, which holds only in-frame ones; the method was immunoSEQ multiplex PCR. The sample carries more than 90,000 clones, 75% to 90% recorded once. The table lists this clone with a few counts. No antigen is known for it. The source is a man aged 25-40 years in good health and CMV-seronegative. Material for sequencing was PBMCs.

CDR3: CASSGQWNTEAFF. The CDR3 DNA reads TGTGCCAGCAGTGGGCAGTGGAACACTGAAGCTTTCTTT. The chain carries TRBV2 and TRBJ1-1; D not certain. Germline V CDR1 and CDR2: SNHLY, FYNNEI. The CDR3 has 13 amino acids. V dropped 4 bases and J dropped 1 base, with 7 bases sitting between them.